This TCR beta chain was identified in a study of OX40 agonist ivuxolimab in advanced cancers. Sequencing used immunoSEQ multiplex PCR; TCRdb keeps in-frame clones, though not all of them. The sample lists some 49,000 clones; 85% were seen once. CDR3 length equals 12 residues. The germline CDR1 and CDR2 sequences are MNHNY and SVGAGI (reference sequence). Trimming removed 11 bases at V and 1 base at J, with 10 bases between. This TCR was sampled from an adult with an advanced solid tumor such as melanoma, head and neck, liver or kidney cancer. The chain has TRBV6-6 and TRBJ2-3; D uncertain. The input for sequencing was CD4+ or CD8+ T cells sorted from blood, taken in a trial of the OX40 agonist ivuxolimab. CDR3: CASRLGTDTQYF. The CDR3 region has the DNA TGTGCCTCCCGGCTCGGCACAGATACGCAGTATTTT.